The present T cell receptor beta chain was sequenced within a study of post-analysis software for immune sequencing data (dated by TCRdb to between 2015 and 2017). Broadly, across the study: Disease courses on record covered relapsing-remitting, secondary progressive and progressive-relapsing multiple sclerosis, though some patients had no subtype annotation. The patient repertoires were compared against roughly 12 previously published healthy control repertoires obtained from donors aged 6 to 25 years. A subset of samples was prepared in parallel using single-end sample barcoding, then pooled and co-amplified after Illumina adapter ligation. Results and caveats for the whole study, not just this receptor: Strong co-clustering of samples prepared in the same batch was shown by direct clustering with F measure, prompting a batch-effect correction. Significantly higher frequencies in patients than in controls were found for about five TRBV segments, including TRBV5-6, TRBV5-1 and TRBV20-1. Significantly lower normalized Chao1 diversity was found in multiple sclerosis patients than in controls, suggesting substantial peripheral T-cell clonal expansion. The control group was slightly older than the multiple sclerosis patient group.

The library came from PCR. TCRdb lists the instrument as Illumina HiSeq 2500. To reduce PCR and sequencing biases, unique molecular identifiers were built into the TCR beta cDNA libraries. Per 1 to 10 million input T cells, approximately 500,000 cDNA molecules were obtained, such that each molecule approximated one T cell. The patient libraries were prepared and sequenced using the same protocol as the earlier healthy control dataset. Within a given batch, samples were prepared together, multiplexed and sequenced on the same HiSeq lane. The paper's processing steps were these. MIGEC was used to process the raw barcoded reads, and molecular identifier groups with only a single read were discarded before consensus assembly and CDR3 extraction. Clonotype tables were post-analysed with VDJtools, normalizing diversity by down-sampling all datasets to the smallest sample size. Repertoire overlap clustering matched CDR3 amino acid but not nucleotide sequences to correct batch-related cross-sample contamination. Using fastp trimming at Q25 and MiXCR clonotype assembly, TCRdb reanalyzed the public sequencing data and kept in-frame beta chains. Rows merge per CDR3 protein into single entries with the most common DNA and genes. TCRdb, rather than the study authors, made the V and J calls. This sample is represented by more than 350,000 distinct CDR3 sequences; approximately 38% of them were singletons. The ten largest clonotypes hold around 8% of the sample.

As encoded in the germline V gene, CDR1 is SGDLS while CDR2 is YYNGEE. V ends up 3 bases short and J 2 bases short, with an unmatched junction base count of 4. The CDR3 goes from the cysteine to the phenylalanine over 14 residues. Only CDR3 DNA is held: 42 bases, read in frame from base 1. TCR beta repertoires were profiled from peripheral blood of about a dozen young patients with multiple sclerosis to demonstrate the VDJtools post-analysis software. Multiple sclerosis patients were children and adolescents aged roughly 6 to 16 years. With regard to this clonotype: This clone's antigen is unknown. The sample holds no much larger clone one base away, and base qualities are not on file.

Rearrangement joined TRBV9 to TRBJ2-7, with 8 bases matching TRBD2. This TCR was recovered from a girl aged 2-9 years with multiple sclerosis. Material for sequencing was blood. The DNA sequence is TGTGCCAGCAGCGACAATAGCGGGGCCTACGAGCAGTACTTC. This sequence encodes CASSDNSGAYEQYF.